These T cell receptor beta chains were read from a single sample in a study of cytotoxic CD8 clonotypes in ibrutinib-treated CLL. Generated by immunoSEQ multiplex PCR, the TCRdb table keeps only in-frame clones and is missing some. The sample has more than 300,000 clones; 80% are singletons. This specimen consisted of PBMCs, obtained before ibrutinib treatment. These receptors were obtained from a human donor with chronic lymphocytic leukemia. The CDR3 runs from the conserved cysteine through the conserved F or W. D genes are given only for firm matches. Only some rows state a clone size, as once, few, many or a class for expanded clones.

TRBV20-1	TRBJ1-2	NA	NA	TGCAGTGCTAGAGTACTGGCCGGCTACACCTTC	CSARVLAGYTF
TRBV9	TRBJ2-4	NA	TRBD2	TGTGCCAGCAGCGTAGCTTCGGGGGGCATTCAGTACTTC	CASSVASGGIQYF
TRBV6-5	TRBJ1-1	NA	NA	TGTGCCAGCAGTTATCGAGGGCGTAACACTGAAGCTTTCTTT	CASSYRGRNTEAFF
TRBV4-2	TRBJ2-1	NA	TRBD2	TGTGCCAGCAGCCAAGATCAGGGGACTAGCGGGCGTAAGCAGTTCTTC	CASSQDQGTSGRKQFF
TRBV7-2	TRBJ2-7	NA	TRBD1	TGTGCCAGCAGCTTAAGGTGGGACAGGGGATACTCCTACGAGCAGTACTTC	CASSLRWDRGYSYEQYF
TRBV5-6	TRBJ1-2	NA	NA	TGTGCCAGCAGCTTGGGTCCATTAGCGGGCTATGGCTACACCTTC	CASSLGPLAGYGYTF
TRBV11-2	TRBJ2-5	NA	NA	TGTGCCAGCAGGAAAAATCCCACGGCTACGGACGCGGAGACCCAGTACTTC	CASRKNPTATDAETQYF
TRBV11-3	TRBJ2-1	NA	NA	TGTGCCAGCAGCCCGTCATCTACCTACAATGAGCAGTTCTTC	CASSPSSTYNEQFF
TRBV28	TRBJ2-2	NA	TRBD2	TGTGCCAGCAGTCCTGGACTAGCGGGGTTTACCGGGGAGCTGTTTTTT	CASSPGLAGFTGELFF
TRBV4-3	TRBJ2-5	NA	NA	TGCGCCAGCAGCCAAATACAGACTGGAGGGGAGACCCAGTACTTC	CASSQIQTGGETQYF
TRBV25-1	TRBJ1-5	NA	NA	TGTGCCAGCAGTACGCAGTCGGGACAGCCCCAGCATTTT	CASSTQSGQPQHF
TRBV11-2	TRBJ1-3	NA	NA	TGTGCCAGCAGCTTCTTAAGGAACACCATATATTTT	CASSFLRNTIYF
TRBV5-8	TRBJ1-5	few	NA	TGTGCCAGCAGCCTGGGCGAAAACAATCAGCCCCAGCATTTT	CASSLGENNQPQHF
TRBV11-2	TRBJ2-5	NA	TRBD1	TGTGCCAGCAGCTTAGGTCAAGCGGCGACAGGGGAGACCCAGTACTTC	CASSLGQAATGETQYF
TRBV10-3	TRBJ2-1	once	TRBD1	TGTGCCATCGGGACAGGGGGCGCATCAGTCTTCGATGAGCAGTTCTTC	CAIGTGGASVFDEQFF
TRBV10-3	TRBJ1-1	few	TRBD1	TGTGCCATCGAAGGGACCCCAGGGGGCACTGAAGCTTTCTTT	CAIEGTPGGTEAFF
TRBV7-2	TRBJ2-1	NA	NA	TGTGCCAGCAGCTTAGTTTCGACCACAATCAACAATGAGCAGTTCTTC	CASSLVSTTINNEQFF
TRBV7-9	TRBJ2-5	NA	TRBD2	TGTGCCAGCAGCTTACGGCGGGAGGGCCAAGAGACCCAGTACTTC	CASSLRREGQETQYF
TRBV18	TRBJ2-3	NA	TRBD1	TGTGCCAGCTCACCACCGGGACAGGCCGTCACAGATACGCAGTATTTT	CASSPPGQAVTDTQYF
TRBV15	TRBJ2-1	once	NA	TGTGCCACCAGCAGAGATCCTCCTAGCCTCACCTACAATGAGCAGTTCTTC	CATSRDPPSLTYNEQFF
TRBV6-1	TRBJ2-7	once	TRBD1	TGTGCCAGCAGTGAAAGACAGGGGAGAGGCGAGCAGTACTTC	CASSERQGRGEQYF
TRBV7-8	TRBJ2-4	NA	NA	TGTGCCAGCAGCTCGAAGGCGGGGTTGGGCATTCAGTACTTC	CASSSKAGLGIQYF
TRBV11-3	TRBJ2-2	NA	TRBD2	TGTGCCAGCAGCCTAGACGGGACTAGCGGAACCGGGGAGCTGTTTTTT	CASSLDGTSGTGELFF
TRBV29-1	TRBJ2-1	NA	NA	TGCAGCGTCGCGGGACTTGGCGGCGCTTCCTACAATGAGCAGTTCTTC	CSVAGLGGASYNEQFF
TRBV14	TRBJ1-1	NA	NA	TGTGCCAGCAGCCAAGGTGGAGAGGCTGAAGCTTTCTTT	CASSQGGEAEAFF
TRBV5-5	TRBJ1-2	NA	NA	TGTGCCAGCAGCTTGGCAGTCTTCTATGGCTACACCTTC	CASSLAVFYGYTF
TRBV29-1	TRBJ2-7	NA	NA	TGCAGCGTTGAAGGAGGGAAGATCCCCTACGAGCAGTACTTC	CSVEGGKIPYEQYF